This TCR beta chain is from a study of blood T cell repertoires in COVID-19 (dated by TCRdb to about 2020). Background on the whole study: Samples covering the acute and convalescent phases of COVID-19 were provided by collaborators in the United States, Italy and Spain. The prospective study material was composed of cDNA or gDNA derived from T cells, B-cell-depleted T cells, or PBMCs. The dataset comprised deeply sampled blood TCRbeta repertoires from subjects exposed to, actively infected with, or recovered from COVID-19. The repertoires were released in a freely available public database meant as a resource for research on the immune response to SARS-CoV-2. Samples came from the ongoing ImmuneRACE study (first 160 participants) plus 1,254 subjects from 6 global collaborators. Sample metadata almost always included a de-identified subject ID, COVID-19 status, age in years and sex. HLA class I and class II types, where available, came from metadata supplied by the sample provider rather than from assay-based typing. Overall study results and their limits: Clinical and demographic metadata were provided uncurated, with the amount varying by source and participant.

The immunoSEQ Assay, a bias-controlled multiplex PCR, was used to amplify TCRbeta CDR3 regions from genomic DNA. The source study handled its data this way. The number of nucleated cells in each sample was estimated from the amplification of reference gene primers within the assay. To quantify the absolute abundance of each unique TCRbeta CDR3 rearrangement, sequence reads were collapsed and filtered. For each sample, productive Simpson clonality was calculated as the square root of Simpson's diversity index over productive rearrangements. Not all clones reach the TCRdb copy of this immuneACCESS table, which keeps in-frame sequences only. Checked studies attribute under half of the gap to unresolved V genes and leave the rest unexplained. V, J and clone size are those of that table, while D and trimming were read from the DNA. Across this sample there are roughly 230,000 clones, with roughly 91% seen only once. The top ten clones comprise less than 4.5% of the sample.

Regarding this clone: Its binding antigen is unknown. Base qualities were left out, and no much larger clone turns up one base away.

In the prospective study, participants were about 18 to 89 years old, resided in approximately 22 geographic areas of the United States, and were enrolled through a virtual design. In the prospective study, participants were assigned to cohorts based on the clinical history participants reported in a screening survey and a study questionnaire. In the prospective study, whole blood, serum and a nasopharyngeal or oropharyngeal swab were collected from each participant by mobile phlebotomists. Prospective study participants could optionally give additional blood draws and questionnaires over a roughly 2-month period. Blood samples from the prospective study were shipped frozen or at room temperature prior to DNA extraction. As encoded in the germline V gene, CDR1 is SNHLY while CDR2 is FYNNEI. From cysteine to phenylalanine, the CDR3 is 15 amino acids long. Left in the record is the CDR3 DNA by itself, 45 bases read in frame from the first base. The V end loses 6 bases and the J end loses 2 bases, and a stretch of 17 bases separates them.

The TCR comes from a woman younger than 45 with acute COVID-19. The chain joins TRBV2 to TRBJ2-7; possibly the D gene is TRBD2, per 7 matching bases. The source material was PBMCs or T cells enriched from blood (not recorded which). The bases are TGTGCCAGCAGCGAAAGGGGGGGGGCTACCTACGAGCAGTACTTC. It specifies CASSERGGATYEQYF.